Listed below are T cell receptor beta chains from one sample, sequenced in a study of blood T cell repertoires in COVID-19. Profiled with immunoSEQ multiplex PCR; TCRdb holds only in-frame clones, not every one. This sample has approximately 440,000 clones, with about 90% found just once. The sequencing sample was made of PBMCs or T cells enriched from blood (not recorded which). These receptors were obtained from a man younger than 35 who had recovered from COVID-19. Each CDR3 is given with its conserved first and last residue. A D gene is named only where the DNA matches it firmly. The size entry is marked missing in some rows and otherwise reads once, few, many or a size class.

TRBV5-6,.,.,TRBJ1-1,TGTGCCAGCAGCTTTCCCCTAGACACTGAAGCTTTCTTT,CASSFPLDTEAFF
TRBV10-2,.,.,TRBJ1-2,TGCGCCAGCAGTCATCAGGGGAGTGGCTACACCTTC,CASSHQGSGYTF
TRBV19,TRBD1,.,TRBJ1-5,TGTGCCAGTAACCCGACAGGGAGCAATCAGCCCCAGCATTTT,CASNPTGSNQPQHF
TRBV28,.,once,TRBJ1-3,TGTGCCAGCAGTTTCACAGGGATGGGAGGAAACACCATATATTTT,CASSFTGMGGNTIYF
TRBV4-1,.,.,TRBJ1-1,TGCGCCAGCAGCCAAGGGAGGGGTGATGGATCTGAAGCTTTCTTT,CASSQGRGDGSEAFF
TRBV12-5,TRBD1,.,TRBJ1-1,TGTGCTAGTGGTCAAGGGGGCTACACTGAAGCTTTCTTT,CASGQGGYTEAFF
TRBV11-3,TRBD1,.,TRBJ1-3,TGTGCCAGCAGCTTAACCCAGGGGGCCGCTGGAAACACCATATATTTT,CASSLTQGAAGNTIYF
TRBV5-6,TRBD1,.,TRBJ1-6,TGTGCCAGCAGCTTGGCACCCGGACAGGGAAATTCACCCCTCCACTTT,CASSLAPGQGNSPLHF
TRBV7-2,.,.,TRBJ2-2,TGTGCCAGCTGTCAGGGGCCAAACACCGGGGAGCTGTTTTTT,CASCQGPNTGELFF
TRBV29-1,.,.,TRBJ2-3,TGCAGTGTGAAAGGGACTCCGATGTCAGTTACGCAGTATTTT,CSVKGTPMSVTQYF
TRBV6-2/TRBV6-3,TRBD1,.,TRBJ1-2,TGTGCCAGCAGTTACGAACCGGGACAGATCGAGGACCCTAACTATGGCTACACCTTC,CASSYEPGQIEDPNYGYTF
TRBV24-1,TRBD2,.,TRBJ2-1,TGTGCCACCACCACAGCGGGAGCACATGAGCAGTTCTTC,CATTTAGAHEQFF
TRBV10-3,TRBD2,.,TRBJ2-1,TGTGCCATCAGTGAGACTAGCGGGAGGCAGAGCTCCTACAATGAGCAGTTCTTC,CAISETSGRQSSYNEQFF
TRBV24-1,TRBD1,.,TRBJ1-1,TGTGCCACCAGCGATGGACGAGGGGGCTATACTGAAGCTTTCTTT,CATSDGRGGYTEAFF
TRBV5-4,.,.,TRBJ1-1,TGTGCCAGCCGCGACCCTAGGGGATCGGACACTGAAGCTTTCTTT,CASRDPRGSDTEAFF
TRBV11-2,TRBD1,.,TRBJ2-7,TGTGCCAGCAGCTTAATCCAGGGGGAAGTCTACGAGCAGTACTTC,CASSLIQGEVYEQYF
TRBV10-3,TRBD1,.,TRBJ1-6,TGTGCCATCAGTGAGCAGGGGGCGCCTAATTCACCCCTCCACTTT,CAISEQGAPNSPLHF
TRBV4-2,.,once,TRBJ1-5,TGTGCCAGCAGCCAAGGGGGCGCCAATCAGCCCCAGCATTTT,CASSQGGANQPQHF
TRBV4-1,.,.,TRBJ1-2,TGCGCCAGCAGCCAAGGACAGGAGGTTTACTATGGCTACACCTTC,CASSQGQEVYYGYTF
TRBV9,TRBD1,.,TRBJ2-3,TGTGCCAGCAGCTCGGGGACAGGGGGCGCGATAGATACGCAGTATTTT,CASSSGTGGAIDTQYF
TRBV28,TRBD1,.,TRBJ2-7,TGTGCCAGCAGCTCGGACAGGAGAAGCTCCTACGAGCAGTACTTC,CASSSDRRSSYEQYF
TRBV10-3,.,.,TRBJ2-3,TGTGCCAGATCCCCCGCAGCGGGAGATACGCAGTATTTT,CARSPAAGDTQYF
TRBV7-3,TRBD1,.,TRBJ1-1,TGTGCCAGCAGCTTATTGGACAGGGACACTGAAGCTTTCTTT,CASSLLDRDTEAFF
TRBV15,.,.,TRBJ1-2,TGTGCCACCAGCAGAGGAAGGGGCGGCTATGGCTACACCTTC,CATSRGRGGYGYTF
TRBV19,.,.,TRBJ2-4,TGTGCCAGTAGCTCCAGTCCGGTGGGCAACATTCAGTACTTC,CASSSSPVGNIQYF
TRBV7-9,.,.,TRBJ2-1,TGTGCCAGCAGCTCCCCCGGGGGAATGGTCTCCTACAATGAGCAGTTCTTC,CASSSPGGMVSYNEQFF
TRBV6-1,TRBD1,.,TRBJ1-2,TGTGCCAGCAGTGAGGACAGGGTGAGAAACTATGGCTACACCTTC,CASSEDRVRNYGYTF
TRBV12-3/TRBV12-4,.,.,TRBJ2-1,TGTGCCAGCAGTTTAGCCCTTATCGATGAGCAGTTCTTC,CASSLALIDEQFF
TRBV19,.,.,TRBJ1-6,TGTGCCAGTAGGGACAGCTCAGGCTCCTATAATTCACCCCTCCACTTT,CASRDSSGSYNSPLHF
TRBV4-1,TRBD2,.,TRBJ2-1,TGCGCCAGCAGCCAAGGGCCCAGCGGGATGGGCAATGAGCAGTTCTTC,CASSQGPSGMGNEQFF
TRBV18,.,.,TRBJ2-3,TGTGCCAGCTCACCCTCCCGGGAACAGCGAAAGTATTTT,CASSPSREQRKYF
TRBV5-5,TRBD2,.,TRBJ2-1,TGTGCCAGCAGCGGTCTAGCGGGAAGAAACAATGAGCAGTTCTTC,CASSGLAGRNNEQFF
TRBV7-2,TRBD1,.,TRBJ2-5,TGTGCCAGCAGCCCTACAGGGGGCTCGGGAGAGACCCAGTACTTC,CASSPTGGSGETQYF
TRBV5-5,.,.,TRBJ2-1,TGTGCCAGCAGCTTATCCGGCTCCTACAATGAGCAGTTCTTC,CASSLSGSYNEQFF
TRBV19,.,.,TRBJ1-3,TGTGCCAGTAGTATTAACGGAGTCTCTGGAAACACCATATATTTT,CASSINGVSGNTIYF
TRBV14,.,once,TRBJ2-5,TGTGCCAGCAGCCACTACGGGAGAGGGATCTTGGAGACCCAGTACTTC,CASSHYGRGILETQYF
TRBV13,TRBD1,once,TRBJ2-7,TGTGCCAGCAGCTCCGACAGGGACGAGCAGTACTTC,CASSSDRDEQYF
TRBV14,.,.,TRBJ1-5,TGTGCCAGCAGCCGTCATAGCAATCAGCCCCAGCATTTT,CASSRHSNQPQHF
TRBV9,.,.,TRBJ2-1,TGTGCCAGCAGCGTAGATTTCCACTACAATGAGCAGTTCTTC,CASSVDFHYNEQFF
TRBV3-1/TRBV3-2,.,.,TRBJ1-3,TGTGCCAGCAGGAGCCTAGACAGCAGCTCTGGAAACACCATATATTTT,CASRSLDSSSGNTIYF
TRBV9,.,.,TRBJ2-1,TGTGCCAGCAGCGTAGTGGGAGCAAGCTCCTACAATGAGCAGTTCTTC,CASSVVGASSYNEQFF
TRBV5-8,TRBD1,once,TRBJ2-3,TGTGCCAGCAGCTGGGGGGACAGGGGGGCAGATACGCAGTATTTT,CASSWGDRGADTQYF
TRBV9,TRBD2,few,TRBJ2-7,TGTGCCAGCAGCGTAGCTCCTAGCGGTTCCTACGAGCAGTACTTC,CASSVAPSGSYEQYF